The 27 T cell receptor beta chains below were found in one sample sequenced in a study of Tregs in tolerant kidney transplant recipients. Antigens for these TCRs are unknown. Method: immunoSEQ multiplex PCR; TCRdb's copy keeps in-frame clones and lacks some. The profile shows 15,000 to 20,000 clones, about 71% of them singletons. The sequenced sample consisted of Tregs from blood cultured with allogeneic cells. The receptors stem from a human donor in good health.

V gene TRBV5-1 combines with J gene TRBJ1-1; maybe TRBD1 (5 bases). The CDR3 is 16 residues long. Per the germline V gene, CDR1 is SGHRS and CDR2 is YFSETQ. V gave up 0 bases and J gave up 1 base, with 13 bases separating them. The CDR3 region is CASSLDWGRKNTEAFF. The DNA for the CDR3 is TGCGCCAGCAGCTTGGATTGGGGACGGAAGAACACTGAAGCTTTCTTT.

The chain is built from TRBV5-1 and TRBJ2-2; weak D call: TRBD2 (5 bases). Germline V gene sequence: CDR1 SGHRS, CDR2 YFSETQ. This CDR3 region has 14 residues. Between the trimmed V and J ends, which lost 5 bases and 7 bases, there was a span of 15 bases. The CDR3 here is CASSLMDAGGELFF. The CDR3 nucleotides read TGCGCCAGCAGTTTGATGGACGCGGGCGGGGAGCTGTTTTTT. Drawing the rest from reference TRBV5-1 and TRBJ2-2, the complete variable domain is KAGVTQTPRYLIKTRGQQVTLSCSPISGHRSVSWYQQTPGQGLQFLFEYFSETQRNKGNFPGRFSGRQFSNSRSEMNVSTLELGDSALYLCASSLMDAGGELFFGEGSRLTVL.

The genes are TRBV5-1 and TRBJ2-5; 7 bases fit TRBD1. The trim removed 3 bases at V and 5 bases at J, leaving 4 bases unmatched. The germline gives CDR1 SGHRS, CDR2 YFSETQ. The CDR3 has 13 residues. This chain's CDR3 is CASSSGQVETQYF. Here the CDR3 DNA reads TGCGCCAGCAGCTCCGGACAGGTTGAGACCCAGTACTTC.

CDR3 sequence reads: CASSERTSGSAYNEQFF. In DNA, the CDR3 is TGTGCCAGCAGCGAAAGGACTAGCGGGAGCGCGTACAATGAGCAGTTCTTC. V gene TRBV4-2 combines with J gene TRBJ2-1, with TRBD2 matching over 13 bases. V was pared by 5 bases and J by 4 bases, with 8 bases of the junction left unmatched. The CDR3 loop spans 17 amino acids. CDR1 is LGHNA, CDR2 YNFKEQ, per germline.

This CDR3 reads CAIRGAGNTIYF. The CDR3, as DNA: TGTGCCATTAGAGGGGCTGGAAACACCATATATTTT. The gene calls are TRBV10-3 and TRBJ1-3; tentatively, D is TRBD1 (5 bases). The CDR3 runs 12 residues. V shed 9 bases and J shed 2 bases, with 8 bases lying between them. CDR1 ENHRY and CDR2 SYGVKD come from the germline V gene.

This clone came up once. CDR3 nucleotides: TGTGCCAGCAGTTACTCGCAGGGTGTCACTGAAGCTTTCTTT. It yields the protein CASSYSQGVTEAFF. The chain employs TRBV6-5 and TRBJ1-1; D is perhaps TRBD1 (5 bases). The CDR3 is 14 amino acids. Germline V gene data show CDR1 as MNHEY and CDR2 as SVGAGI. V lost 0 bases to trimming and J lost 4 bases, with 9 bases between them.

V and J are TRBV27 and TRBJ2-3; 9 positions agree with TRBD2. The V and J ends lost 11 bases and 9 bases, in that order; junction bases with no gene match: 18. The germline V gene has CDR1 MNHEY and CDR2 SMNVEV (reference sequence). CDR3 size: 15 residues. The CDR3 is CASEGLSGGPRTQYF. Here the CDR3 DNA reads TGTGCCTCTGAGGGCCTTAGCGGGGGCCCCAGGACGCAGTATTTT.

The chain couples TRBV18 to TRBJ1-3; 10 bases are a match to TRBD1. Trimming took 3 bases from V and 2 from J; bases not matched to a gene: 1. Germline loops: CDR1 KGHSH, CDR2 LQKENI. The CDR3 sequence is 15 residues long. The CDR3 loop is CASSPGTGAGNTIYF. CDR3 DNA sequence: TGTGCCAGCTCACCCGGGACAGGGGCTGGAAACACCATATATTTT.

This chain connects TRBV19 to TRBJ1-2; maybe TRBD1 (5 bases). Germline CDR1 and CDR2: LNHDA and SQIVND (reference sequence). The CDR3 covers 13 residues. Trimming took off 4 bases at V and 4 bases at J, with 10 bases between the two ends. The DNA for the CDR3 is TGTGCCAGTAGTAGGGGACGGCCCTATGGCTACACCTTC. It codes for CASSRGRPYGYTF.

This clone was seen more than once but under ten times. This chain joins TRBV11-2 and TRBJ2-7; a weak D match, TRBD1 (5 bases). CDR3 length: 14 residues. V lost 5 bases to trimming and J lost 2 bases, with 13 bases between them. From germline, CDR1 is SGHAT and CDR2 FQNNGV. This CDR3 reads CASSRDRVAYEQYF. As DNA, the CDR3 is TGTGCCAGCAGCCGCGACAGAGTTGCCTACGAGCAGTACTTC.

The rearrangement uses TRBV19 and TRBJ2-3; 10 positions agree with TRBD1. V dropped 8 bases and J dropped 1; count of bases not matched to a gene: 0. The CDR3 length is 13 residues. CDR1 and CDR2 (germline): LNHDA, SQIVND (reference sequence). CDR3 residues: CASGTGGTDTQYF. The CDR3 nucleotides read TGTGCCAGTGGGACAGGGGGCACAGATACGCAGTATTTT. Full variable domain (outside the CDR3, taken from reference TRBV19 and TRBJ2-3): DGGITQSPKYLFRKEGQNVTLSCEQNLNHDAMYWYRQDPGQGLRLIYYSQIVNDFQKGDIAEGYSVSREKKESFPLTVTSAQKNPTAFYLCASGTGGTDTQYFGPGTRLTVL.

This clone is labeled medium-sized. The germline gene is not matched at one end of the junction; a read error may be the cause. The chain couples TRBV29-1 to TRBJ1-2; unclear D gene. Germline assignment: CDR1 SQVTM and CDR2 ANQGSEA. The CDR3 totals 12 residues. For the CDR3, the DNA is TGCAGCGTGGAAGAGCCTAACTATGGCTACACCTTC. This codes for CSVEEPNYGYTF.

This clone was counted once. The chain employs TRBV5-5 and TRBJ2-2, with D tentatively TRBD1 or TRBD2 (5 bases each). CDR1 and CDR2 from the germline V gene are SGHKS and YYEKEE (reference sequence). There are 16 residues in the CDR3. The V end lost 4 bases, the J end lost 2 bases, and 15 bases lay between the germline ends. CDR3 DNA: TGTGCCAGCAGCCCGGGGTGGGGGATTAACACCGGGGAGCTGTTTTTT. It translates to CASSPGWGINTGELFF.

The chain couples TRBV5-4 to TRBJ1-3; D is undetermined. Germline V lookup: CDR1 SGHNT, CDR2 YYREEE (reference sequence). V lost 2 bases and J 0 bases, leaving 9 bases between the germline ends. CDR3 length: 15 residues. The CDR3 DNA sequence: TGTGCCAGCAGCTTTGATTGGAGCTCTGGAAACACCATATATTTT. Protein sequence: CASSFDWSSGNTIYF. The variable domain in full, completed from reference TRBV5-4 and TRBJ1-3, reads ETGVTQSPTHLIKTRGQQVTLRCSSQSGHNTVSWYQQALGQGPQFIFQYYREEENGRGNFPPRFSGLQFPNYSSELNVNALELDDSALYLCASSFDWSSGNTIYFGEGSWLTVV.

This chain links TRBV6-5 with TRBJ2-7; no clear D gene. The V end lost 5 bases, the J end lost 5 bases, and 10 bases lay between the germline ends. Germline-derived CDR1 and CDR2 are MNHEY and SVGAGI. The CDR3 extends over 12 amino acids. The DNA of the CDR3 is TGTGCCAGCAGTGGGCGGTTGAACGAGCAGTACTTC. Amino acids: CASSGRLNEQYF.

This chain connects TRBV5-4 to TRBJ2-7; D perhaps matches TRBD1 (6 bases). Trimming took 1 base from V and 3 from J, leaving 8 bases between them. This CDR3 has 13 residues. The germline V gene has CDR1 SGHNT and CDR2 YYREEE (reference sequence). The CDR3 region is CASSLQGIYEQYF. DNA for the CDR3: TGTGCCAGCAGCTTGCAGGGGATCTACGAGCAGTACTTC.

The chain combines TRBV20-1 with TRBJ2-7; D is ambiguous. This CDR3 has 10 residues. Germline assignment: CDR1 DFQATT and CDR2 SNEGSKA (reference sequence). With 3 bases removed from V and 2 bases from J, the gap between germline ends came to 2 bases. CDR3 loop: CSASPYEQYF. CDR3 DNA: TGCAGTGCTAGCCCCTACGAGCAGTACTTC.

This rearrangement joins TRBV18 to TRBJ1-1; 7 nucleotides line up with TRBD1. Trimming at V came to 5 bases and at J to 1 base, leaving 4 bases not matched to a gene. This CDR3 is built from 14 residues. Germline V CDR1 and CDR2: KGHSH, LQKENI. CDR3 coding DNA: TGTGCCAGCTCAACTCGACAGGGGAACACTGAAGCTTTCTTT. This gives the protein CASSTRQGNTEAFF.

The chain combines TRBV7-8 with TRBJ1-2; the match to TRBD1 covers 8 bases. Germline-derived CDR1 and CDR2 are SGHVS and FQNEAQ. The CDR3 has 13 residues. Trimming removed 1 base from V and 7 bases from J; junction bases left unmatched: 2. CDR3 bases: TGTGCCAGCAGCTTAGGGACAGGGTCTGGCTACACCTTC. Amino acid sequence: CASSLGTGSGYTF.

The chain is built from TRBV6-6 and TRBJ2-7; D gene unclear. With 0 bases removed from V and 5 bases from J, the gap between germline ends came to 5 bases. Germline CDR1 is MNHNY and CDR2 is SVGAGI (reference sequence). The CDR3 runs to 12 residues. Written as DNA, the CDR3 is TGTGCCAGCAGTTACTCGGGTCACGAGCAGTACTTC. It is translated as CASSYSGHEQYF.

CDR3 coding DNA: TGTGCCAGCAGCTTCGAGGGAGGGGAGACCCAGTACTTC. This encodes CASSFEGGETQYF. This chain uses TRBV7-7 with TRBJ2-5; 7 bases map to TRBD2. The J segment lost 5 bases and the V segment lost 3 bases, leaving 3 bases of the junction unmatched. Germline V lookup: CDR1 SSHAT, CDR2 FNYEAQ (reference sequence). The CDR3 covers 13 residues.

This clone is deemed medium-sized (0.01 to 0.1%). As DNA, the CDR3 is TGTGCCAGCAGGGCCGGGACACACTATGGCTACACCTTC. Amino acids: CASRAGTHYGYTF. J is TRBJ1-2 and V is TRBV6-6, with a weak D call TRBD1 (6 bases). V was clipped by 6 bases and J by 3 bases, with 11 bases between them. CDR3 size: 13 residues. Germline CDR1 and CDR2: MNHNY and SVGAGI (reference sequence).

This chain joins TRBV20-1 and TRBJ2-5, with TRBD2 identical over 8 bases. In germline, CDR1 is DFQATT, CDR2 SNEGSKA (reference sequence). This CDR3 has 11 residues. Trimming took 6 bases from V and 4 from J; bases not matched to a gene: 1. The CDR3 DNA reads as TGCAGTGCGGGACTAGTAGAGACCCAGTACTTC. It specifies CSAGLVETQYF.

The chain is built from TRBV6-4 and TRBJ2-1, with 12 bases lining up with TRBD2. The CDR3 is made up of 15 amino acids. Germline trimming cut 4 bases from V and 4 bases from J; bases unmatched to any gene: 2. Germline assignment: CDR1 MRHNA and CDR2 SNTAGT. The CDR3: CASSVLAGGYNEQFF. The CDR3 DNA follows: TGTGCCAGCAGTGTCCTAGCGGGGGGGTACAATGAGCAGTTCTTC.

CDR3 coding DNA: TGTGCCAGTAGAAGACAGGGGCCCTTTTTGGCCGGGGAGCTGTTTTTT. Protein sequence: CASRRQGPFLAGELFF. V is TRBV19 and J is TRBJ2-2; 8 bases match TRBD1. CDR1 LNHDA and CDR2 SQIVND come from the germline V gene (reference sequence). This CDR3 has 16 residues. Germline trimming cut 6 bases from V and 6 bases from J; bases unmatched to any gene: 12.

This clone qualifies as medium-sized. This chain connects TRBV7-9 to TRBJ1-2; D unclear. Trimming cost V 0 bases and J 6 bases, with 14 bases left between them. This CDR3 is built from 15 residues. Germline assignment: CDR1 SEHNR and CDR2 FQNEAQ (reference sequence). The CDR3 here is CASSLAQFGVDGYTF. CDR3 in DNA: TGTGCCAGCAGCTTAGCCCAATTTGGGGTTGATGGCTACACCTTC.

This chain joins TRBV18 and TRBJ1-4; 7 positions agree with TRBD1. Germline CDR1 and CDR2: KGHSH and LQKENI. CDR3 length equals 17 residues. The V segment lost 1 base and the J segment 1 base; nucleotides outside the gene matches: 6. CDR3 protein: CASSPRVTGQTNEKLFF. CDR3 coding DNA: TGTGCCAGCTCACCACGAGTGACAGGGCAAACTAATGAAAAACTGTTTTTT.